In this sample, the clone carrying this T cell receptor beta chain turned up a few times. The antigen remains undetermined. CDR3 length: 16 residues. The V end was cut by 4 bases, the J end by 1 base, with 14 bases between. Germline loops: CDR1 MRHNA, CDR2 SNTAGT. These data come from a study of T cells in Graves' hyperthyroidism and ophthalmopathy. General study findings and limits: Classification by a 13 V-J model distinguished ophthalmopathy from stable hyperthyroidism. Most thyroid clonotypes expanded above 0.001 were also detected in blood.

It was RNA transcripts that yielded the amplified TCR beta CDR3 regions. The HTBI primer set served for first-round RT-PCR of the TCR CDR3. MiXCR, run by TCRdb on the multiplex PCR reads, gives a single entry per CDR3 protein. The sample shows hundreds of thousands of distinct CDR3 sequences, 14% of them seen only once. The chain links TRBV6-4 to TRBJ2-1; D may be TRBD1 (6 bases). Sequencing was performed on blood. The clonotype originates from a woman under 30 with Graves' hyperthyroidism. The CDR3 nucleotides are TGTGCCAGCAGTGCTTCCAACAGGGTTTCCTACAATGAGCAGTTCTTC. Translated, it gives CASSASNRVSYNEQFF.